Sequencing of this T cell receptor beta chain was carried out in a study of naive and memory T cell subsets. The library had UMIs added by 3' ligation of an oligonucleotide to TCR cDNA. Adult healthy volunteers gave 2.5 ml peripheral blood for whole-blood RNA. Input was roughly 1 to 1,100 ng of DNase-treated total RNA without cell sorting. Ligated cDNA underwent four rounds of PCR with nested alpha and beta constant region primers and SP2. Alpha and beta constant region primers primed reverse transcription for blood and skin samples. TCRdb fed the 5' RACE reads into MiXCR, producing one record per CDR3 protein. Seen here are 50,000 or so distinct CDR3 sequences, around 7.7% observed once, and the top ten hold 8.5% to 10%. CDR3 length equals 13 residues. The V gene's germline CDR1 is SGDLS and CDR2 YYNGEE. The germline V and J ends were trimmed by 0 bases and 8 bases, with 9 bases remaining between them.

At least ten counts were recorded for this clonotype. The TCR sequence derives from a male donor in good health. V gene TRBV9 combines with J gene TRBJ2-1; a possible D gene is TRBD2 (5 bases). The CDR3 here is CASSVGGRYEQFF. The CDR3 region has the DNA TGTGCCAGCAGCGTAGGAGGGCGCTATGAGCAGTTCTTC. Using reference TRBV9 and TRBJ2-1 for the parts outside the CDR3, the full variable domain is DSGVTQTPKHLITATGQRVTLRCSPRSGDLSVYWYQQSLDQGLQFLIQYYNGEERAKGNILERFSAQQFPDLHSELNLSSLELGDSALYFCASSVGGRYEQFFGPGTRLTVL.